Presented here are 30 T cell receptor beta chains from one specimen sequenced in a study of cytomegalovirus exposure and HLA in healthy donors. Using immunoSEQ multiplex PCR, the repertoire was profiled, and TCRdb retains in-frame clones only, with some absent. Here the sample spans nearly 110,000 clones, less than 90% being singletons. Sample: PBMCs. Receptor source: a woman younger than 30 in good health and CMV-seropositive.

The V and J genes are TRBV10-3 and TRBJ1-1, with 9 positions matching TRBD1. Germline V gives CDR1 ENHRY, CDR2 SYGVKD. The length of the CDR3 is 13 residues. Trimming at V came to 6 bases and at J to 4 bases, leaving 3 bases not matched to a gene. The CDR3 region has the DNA TGTGCCATCAGGGGACAGGGTATCACTGAAGCTTTCTTT. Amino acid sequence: CAIRGQGITEAFF.

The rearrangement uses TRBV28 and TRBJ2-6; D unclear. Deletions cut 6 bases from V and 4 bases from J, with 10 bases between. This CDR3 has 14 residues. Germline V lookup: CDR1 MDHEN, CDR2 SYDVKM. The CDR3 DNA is TGTGCCAGCAGACTACCTGGGGGGGCCAACGTCCTGACTTTC. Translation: CASRLPGGANVLTF.

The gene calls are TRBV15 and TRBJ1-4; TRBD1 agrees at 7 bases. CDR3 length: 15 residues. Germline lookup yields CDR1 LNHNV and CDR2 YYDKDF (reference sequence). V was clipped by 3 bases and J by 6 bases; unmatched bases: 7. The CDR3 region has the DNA TGTGCCACCAGCAGCAGTAACAGGGGTCATGAAAAACTGTTTTTT. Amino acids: CATSSSNRGHEKLFF.

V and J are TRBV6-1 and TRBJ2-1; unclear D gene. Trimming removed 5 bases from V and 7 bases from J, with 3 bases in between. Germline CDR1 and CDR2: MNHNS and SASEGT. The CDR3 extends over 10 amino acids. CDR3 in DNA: TGTGCCAGCAGTTTAAATGAGCAGTTCTTC. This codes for CASSLNEQFF.

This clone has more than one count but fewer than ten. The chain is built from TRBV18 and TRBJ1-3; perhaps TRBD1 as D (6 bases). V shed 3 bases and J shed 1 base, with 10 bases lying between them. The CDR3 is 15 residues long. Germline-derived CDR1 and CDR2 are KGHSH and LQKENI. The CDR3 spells CASSPGQRSGNTIYF. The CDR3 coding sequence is TGTGCCAGCTCACCTGGACAGAGATCTGGAAACACCATATATTTT.

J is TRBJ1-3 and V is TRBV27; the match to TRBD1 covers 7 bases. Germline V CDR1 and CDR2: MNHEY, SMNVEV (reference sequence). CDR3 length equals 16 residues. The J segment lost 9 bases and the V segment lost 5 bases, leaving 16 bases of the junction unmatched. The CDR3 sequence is CASSPSPGQSVTTIYF. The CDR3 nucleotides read TGTGCCAGCAGTCCGTCTCCGGGACAGAGTGTGACCACCATATATTTT.

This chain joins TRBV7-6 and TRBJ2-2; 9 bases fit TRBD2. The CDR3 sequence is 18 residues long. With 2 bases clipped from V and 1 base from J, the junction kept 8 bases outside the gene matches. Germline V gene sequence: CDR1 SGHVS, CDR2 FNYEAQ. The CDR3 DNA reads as TGTGCCAGCAGCTTAACGTCTAGCGGGGACCTGAACACCGGGGAGCTGTTTTTT. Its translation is CASSLTSSGDLNTGELFF.

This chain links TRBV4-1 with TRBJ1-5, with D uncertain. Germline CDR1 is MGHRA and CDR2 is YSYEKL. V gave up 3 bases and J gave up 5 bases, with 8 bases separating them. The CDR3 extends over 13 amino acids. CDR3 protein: CASSHPGDQPQHF. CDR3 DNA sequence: TGCGCCAGCAGCCACCCCGGGGATCAGCCCCAGCATTTT.

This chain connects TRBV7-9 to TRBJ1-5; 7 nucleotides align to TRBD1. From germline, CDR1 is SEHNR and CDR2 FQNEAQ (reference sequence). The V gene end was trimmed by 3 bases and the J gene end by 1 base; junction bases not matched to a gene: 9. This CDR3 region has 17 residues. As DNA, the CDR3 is TGTGCCAGCAGCTTGGGACGGACAGGTTCAAGCAATCAGCCCCAGCATTTT. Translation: CASSLGRTGSSNQPQHF. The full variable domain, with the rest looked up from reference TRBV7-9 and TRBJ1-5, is DTGVSQNPRHKITKRGQNVTFRCDPISEHNRLYWYRQTLGQGPEFLTYFQNEAQLEKSRLLSDRFSAERPKGSFSTLEIQRTEQGDSAMYLCASSLGRTGSSNQPQHFGDGTRLSIL.

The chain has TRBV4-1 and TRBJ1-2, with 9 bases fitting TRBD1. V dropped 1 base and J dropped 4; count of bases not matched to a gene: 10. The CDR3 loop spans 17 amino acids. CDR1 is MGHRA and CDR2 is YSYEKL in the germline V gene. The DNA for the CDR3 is TGCGCCAGCAGCCAAGTGACAGGGGGTCTGCTAAGCTATGGCTACACCTTC. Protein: CASSQVTGGLLSYGYTF.

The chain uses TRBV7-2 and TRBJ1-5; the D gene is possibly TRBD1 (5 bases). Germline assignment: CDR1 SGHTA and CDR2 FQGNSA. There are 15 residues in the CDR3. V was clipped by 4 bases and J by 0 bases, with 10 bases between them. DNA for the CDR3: TGTGCCAGCAGCTCAGGGACTGCTAGCAATCAGCCCCAGCATTTT. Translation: CASSSGTASNQPQHF.

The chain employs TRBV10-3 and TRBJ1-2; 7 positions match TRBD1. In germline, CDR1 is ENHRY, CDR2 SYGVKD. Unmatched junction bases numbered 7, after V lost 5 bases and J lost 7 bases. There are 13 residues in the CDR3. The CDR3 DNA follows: TGTGCCATCAGTACCGACAGGGAAGGTGGCTACACCTTC. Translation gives CAISTDREGGYTF.

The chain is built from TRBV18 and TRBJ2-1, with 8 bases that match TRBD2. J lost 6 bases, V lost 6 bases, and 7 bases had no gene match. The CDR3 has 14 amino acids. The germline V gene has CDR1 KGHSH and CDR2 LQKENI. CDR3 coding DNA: TGTGCCAGCTCGCGGGGGGTCAGCACCAATGAGCAGTTCTTC. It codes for CASSRGVSTNEQFF.

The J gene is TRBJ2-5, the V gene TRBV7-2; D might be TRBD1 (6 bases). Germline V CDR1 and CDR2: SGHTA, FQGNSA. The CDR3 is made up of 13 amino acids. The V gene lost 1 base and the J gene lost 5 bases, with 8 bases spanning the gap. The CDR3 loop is CASSLGQAETQYF. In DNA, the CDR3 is TGTGCCAGCAGCTTAGGACAGGCGGAGACCCAGTACTTC.

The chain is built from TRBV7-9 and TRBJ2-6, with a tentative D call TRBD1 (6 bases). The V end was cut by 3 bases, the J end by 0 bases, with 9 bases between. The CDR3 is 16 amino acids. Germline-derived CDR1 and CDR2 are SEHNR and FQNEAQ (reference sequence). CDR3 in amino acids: CASSFTGSSGANVLTF. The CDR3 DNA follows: TGTGCCAGCAGCTTTACAGGGAGCTCTGGGGCCAACGTCCTGACTTTC.

The CDR3 protein is CASSLQGAQDEAFF. The CDR3 DNA is TGCGCCAGCAGCCTACAGGGGGCTCAGGATGAAGCTTTCTTT. The chain recombines TRBV4-1 with TRBJ1-1; 9 bases match TRBD1. V dropped 4 bases and J dropped 7; count of bases not matched to a gene: 7. CDR3 size: 14 residues. The germline V gene has CDR1 MGHRA and CDR2 YSYEKL.

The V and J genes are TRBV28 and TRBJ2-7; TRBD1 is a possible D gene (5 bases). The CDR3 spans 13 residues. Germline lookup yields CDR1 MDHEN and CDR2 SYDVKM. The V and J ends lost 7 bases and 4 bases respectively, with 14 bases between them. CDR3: CASTRRGMYEQYF. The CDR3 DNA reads TGTGCCAGCACTCGTAGGGGAATGTACGAGCAGTACTTC.

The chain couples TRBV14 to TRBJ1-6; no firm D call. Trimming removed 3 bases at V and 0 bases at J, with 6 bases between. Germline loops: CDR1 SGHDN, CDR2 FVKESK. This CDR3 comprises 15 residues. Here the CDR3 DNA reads TGTGCCAGCAGCCATGGCCTCTCCTATAATTCACCCCTCCACTTT. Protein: CASSHGLSYNSPLHF.

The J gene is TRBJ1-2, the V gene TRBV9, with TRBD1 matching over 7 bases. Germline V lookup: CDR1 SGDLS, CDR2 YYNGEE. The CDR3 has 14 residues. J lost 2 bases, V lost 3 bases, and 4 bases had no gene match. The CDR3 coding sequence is TGTGCCAGCAGCGCCACAGGGGCCAACTATGGCTACACCTTC. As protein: CASSATGANYGYTF.

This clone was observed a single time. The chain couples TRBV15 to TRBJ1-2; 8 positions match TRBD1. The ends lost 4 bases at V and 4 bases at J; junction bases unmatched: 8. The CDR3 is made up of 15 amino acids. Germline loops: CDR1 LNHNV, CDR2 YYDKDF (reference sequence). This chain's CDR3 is CATSNGQGKFYGYTF. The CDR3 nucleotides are TGTGCCACCAGCAACGGACAGGGCAAATTCTATGGCTACACCTTC.

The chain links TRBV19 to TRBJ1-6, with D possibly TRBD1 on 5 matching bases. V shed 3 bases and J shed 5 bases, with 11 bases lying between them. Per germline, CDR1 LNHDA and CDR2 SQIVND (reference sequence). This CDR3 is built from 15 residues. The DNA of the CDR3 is TGTGCCAGTAGTATGATGGCAGGGAATAATTCACCCCTCCACTTT. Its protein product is CASSMMAGNNSPLHF.

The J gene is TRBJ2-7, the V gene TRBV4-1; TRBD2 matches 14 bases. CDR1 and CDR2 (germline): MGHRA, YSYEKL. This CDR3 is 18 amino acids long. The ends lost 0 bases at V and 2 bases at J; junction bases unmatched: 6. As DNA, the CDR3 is TGCGCCAGCAGCCAAGAAGGTCGACTAGCGGGGGGGCCCTACGAGCAGTACTTC. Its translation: CASSQEGRLAGGPYEQYF.

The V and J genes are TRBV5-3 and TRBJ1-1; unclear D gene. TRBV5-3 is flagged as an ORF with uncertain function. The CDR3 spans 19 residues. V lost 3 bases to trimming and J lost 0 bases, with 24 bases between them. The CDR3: CARSCARQGSRTMNTEAFF. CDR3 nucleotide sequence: TGTGCCAGAAGCTGCGCCCGACAAGGATCCAGAACAATGAACACTGAAGCTTTCTTT.

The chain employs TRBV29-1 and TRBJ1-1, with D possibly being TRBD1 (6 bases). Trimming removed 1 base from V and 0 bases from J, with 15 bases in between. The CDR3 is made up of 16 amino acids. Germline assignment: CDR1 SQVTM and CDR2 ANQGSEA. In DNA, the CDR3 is TGCAGCGTTGAAGGGGGGCCCAGAATTATGAACACTGAAGCTTTCTTT. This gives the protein CSVEGGPRIMNTEAFF.

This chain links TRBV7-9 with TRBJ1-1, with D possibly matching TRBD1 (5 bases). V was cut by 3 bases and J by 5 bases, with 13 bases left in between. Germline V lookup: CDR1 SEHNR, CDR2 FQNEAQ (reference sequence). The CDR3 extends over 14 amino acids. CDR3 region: CASSFDSRTTEAFF. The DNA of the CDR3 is TGTGCCAGCAGCTTCGACAGCCGAACAACTGAAGCTTTCTTT.

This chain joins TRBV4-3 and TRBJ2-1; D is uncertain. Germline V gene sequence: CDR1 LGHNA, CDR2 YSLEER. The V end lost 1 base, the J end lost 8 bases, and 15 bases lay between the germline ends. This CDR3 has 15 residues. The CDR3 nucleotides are TGCGCCAGCAGCCAAGGCCATACTACGTCGGATGAGCAGTTCTTC. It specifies CASSQGHTTSDEQFF.

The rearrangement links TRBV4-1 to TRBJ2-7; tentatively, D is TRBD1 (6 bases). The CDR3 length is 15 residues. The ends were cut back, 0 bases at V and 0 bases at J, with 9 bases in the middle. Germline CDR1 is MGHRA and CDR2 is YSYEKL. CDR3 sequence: CASSQDEDSSYEQYF. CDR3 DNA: TGCGCCAGCAGCCAAGATGAGGACAGCTCCTACGAGCAGTACTTC.

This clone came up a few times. The CDR3 loop reads CASSSGRVGELFF. CDR3 in DNA: TGTGCCAGCAGCTCGGGGAGGGTCGGGGAGCTGTTTTTT. This chain connects TRBV7-8 to TRBJ2-2, with TRBD2 matching 7 bases. J gave up 7 bases and V 4 bases, and 3 bases lay outside the gene matches. Germline V lookup: CDR1 SGHVS, CDR2 FQNEAQ. There are 13 residues in the CDR3.

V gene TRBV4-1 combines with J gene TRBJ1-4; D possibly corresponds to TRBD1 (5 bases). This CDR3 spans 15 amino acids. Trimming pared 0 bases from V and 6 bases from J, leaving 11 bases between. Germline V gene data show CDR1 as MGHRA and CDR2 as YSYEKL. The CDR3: CASSQDGGGDEKLFF. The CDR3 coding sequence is TGCGCCAGCAGCCAAGATGGAGGAGGGGATGAAAAACTGTTTTTT.

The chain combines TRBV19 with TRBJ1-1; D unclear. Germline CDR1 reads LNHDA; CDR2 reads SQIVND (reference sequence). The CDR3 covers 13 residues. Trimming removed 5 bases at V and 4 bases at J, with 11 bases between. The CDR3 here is CASSVGKRTEAFF. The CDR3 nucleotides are TGTGCCAGTAGTGTAGGGAAGCGCACTGAAGCTTTCTTT.